This TCR beta chain was sequenced during a study of cytomegalovirus exposure and HLA in healthy donors. Findings and caveats of the study: A later analysis linked a missense variant in DCLRE1C to the trimming of TCR beta V and J genes.

Use of 60 Vbeta and 13 Jbeta primers characterized the PCR. Clones were sequenced by immunoSEQ multiplex PCR, and TCRdb holds only the in-frame ones, with some missing. The table lists roughly 180,000 clones, 70% to 85% of them singletons, with more than 3.5% in the top ten. The germline gives CDR1 MGHRA, CDR2 YSYEKL. V lost 1 base to trimming and J lost 0 bases; unmatched junction nucleotides: 15. This CDR3 region has 21 residues. This clone was counted a few times. Its antigen is as yet unknown. This chain joins TRBV4-1 and TRBJ1-1, with 12 nucleotides matching TRBD1. The clonotype originates from a woman aged 55-69 years in good health and CMV-seropositive. Sequences were obtained from PBMCs. The CDR3 loop is CASSQVRDRGLFFRMNTEAFF. The CDR3 bases are TGCGCCAGCAGCCAAGTTCGGGACAGGGGGCTTTTTTTTCGAATGAACACTGAAGCTTTCTTT.